This T cell receptor (beta chain) emerged from a study of blood T cell repertoires in COVID-19. Original methodology: Estimation of nucleated cell counts relied on the amplification of reference gene primers. Clones were sequenced by immunoSEQ multiplex PCR, and TCRdb holds only the in-frame ones, with some missing. V, J and clone size reflect that table, while D and trimming were determined from the DNA. Of approximately 220,000 clones listed, about nine tenths are singletons. CDR3 length: 13 residues. Between the trimmed V and J ends, which lost 6 bases and 9 bases, there was a span of 12 bases. This chain uses TRBV12-3 or TRBV12-4 with TRBJ1-6; D not certain. The sample taken for sequencing was peripheral blood. This clonotype originated in a man in his forties or fifties with acute or convalescent COVID-19. The CDR3 coding sequence is TGTGCCAGCAGCCCCCGCGGGCGTTCACCCCTCCACTTT. Translated: CASSPRGRSPLHF.